Following are 16 T cell receptor beta chains from one sample sequenced in a study of CD8+ T cells in alopecia areata. RNA was extracted and reverse transcribed into cDNA as the sequencing template. Here immunoSEQ multiplex PCR was the method, and the copy in TCRdb shows in-frame clones only, minus some. The data contain around 210,000 clones, roughly 64% of them seen just once; the ten biggest clones take up roughly 4.2%. Specified treatment: oral pan-JAK inhibitor, 5-10 mg twice daily. The material sequenced was CD4+ T cells sorted from blood, taken at week 4, from a patient treated with tofacitinib. Source of these receptors: a human donor with alopecia areata.

This clone showed up just a few times. J is TRBJ2-3 and V is TRBV23-1; perhaps D is TRBD1 or TRBD2 (10 bases each). TRBV23-1 is marked as an open reading frame, function uncertain. V was clipped by 7 bases and J by 1 base, with 21 bases between them. This CDR3 has 17 amino acids. The CDR3 sequence is CASIRDRGLACTDTQYF. The DNA for the CDR3 is TGCGCCAGCATCCGGGACAGGGGACTAGCGTGCACAGATACGCAGTATTTT.

This clone was seen once. The chain employs TRBV5-1 and TRBJ1-5; 7 nucleotides align to TRBD1. V gave up 3 bases and J gave up 4 bases; unmatched junction bases: 7. Germline loops: CDR1 SGHRS, CDR2 YFSETQ. The length of the CDR3 is 15 residues. CDR3 protein: CASSWEGQRNQPQHF. Here the CDR3 DNA reads TGCGCCAGCAGCTGGGAGGGACAGAGAAATCAGCCCCAGCATTTT. Filled out from reference TRBV5-1 and TRBJ1-5, the complete variable domain reads KAGVTQTPRYLIKTRGQQVTLSCSPISGHRSVSWYQQTPGQGLQFLFEYFSETQRNKGNFPGRFSGRQFSNSRSEMNVSTLELGDSALYLCASSWEGQRNQPQHFGDGTRLSIL.

The genes are TRBV9 and TRBJ2-7; 10 nucleotides agree with TRBD2. Germline loops: CDR1 SGDLS, CDR2 YYNGEE. CDR3 length: 14 amino acids. Unmatched junction bases numbered 3, after V lost 0 bases and J lost 6 bases. The CDR3 bases are TGTGCCAGCAGCGTAGAGCCTAGCGGGGGCGAGCAGTACTTC. This encodes CASSVEPSGGEQYF.

V is TRBV2 and J is TRBJ2-2; no firm D call. Looked up from germline, CDR1 is SNHLY and CDR2 is FYNNEI. The CDR3 is made up of 14 amino acids. V lost 6 bases and J 0 bases, leaving 8 bases between the germline ends. The CDR3 DNA is TGTGCCAGCAGGGTAGGGACGAACACCGGGGAGCTGTTTTTT. As protein: CASRVGTNTGELFF.

V is TRBV30 and J is TRBJ1-6; D unclear. The germline CDR1 and CDR2 sequences are GTSNPN and SVGIG (reference sequence). V shed 2 bases and J shed 5 bases, with 10 bases lying between them. The CDR3 extends over 14 amino acids. CDR3 protein: CAWSITGDNSPLHF. In nucleotides, the CDR3 is TGTGCCTGGAGTATAACGGGAGATAATTCACCCCTCCACTTT.

This chain uses TRBV2 with TRBJ2-5; D remains ambiguous. Germline values: CDR1 SNHLY, CDR2 FYNNEI. The V and J ends lost 5 bases and 0 bases respectively, with 4 bases between them. CDR3 size: 12 residues. This chain's CDR3 is CASSPHQETQYF. The CDR3, as DNA: TGTGCCAGCAGTCCCCACCAAGAGACCCAGTACTTC.

In its sample, this clone was seen a few times. The chain is built from TRBV7-9 and TRBJ2-6, with D hard to call. CDR1 is SEHNR and CDR2 is FQNEAQ in the germline V gene (reference sequence). V lost 5 bases to trimming and J lost 0 bases, with 14 bases between them. This CDR3 is built from 17 residues. CDR3 region: CASSLSLTNSGANVLTF. The CDR3 DNA follows: TGTGCCAGCAGCCTGTCCCTCACTAACTCTGGGGCCAACGTCCTGACTTTC. Full variable domain (remainder filled in from reference TRBV7-9 and TRBJ2-6): DTGVSQNPRHKITKRGQNVTFRCDPISEHNRLYWYRQTLGQGPEFLTYFQNEAQLEKSRLLSDRFSAERPKGSFSTLEIQRTEQGDSAMYLCASSLSLTNSGANVLTFGAGSRLTVL.

Only a few counts were recorded for this clone. V usage is TRBV4-2 and J usage is TRBJ1-2; the D gene is possibly TRBD1 (5 bases). The V end lost 0 bases, the J end lost 6 bases, and 17 bases lay between the germline ends. The CDR3 contains 16 residues. Germline V gene sequence: CDR1 LGHNA, CDR2 YNFKEQ. The CDR3 nucleotides read TGTGCCAGCAGCCAAGAACCGGGGGTCTACATGGATGGCTACACCTTC. Translating gives CASSQEPGVYMDGYTF.

This clone has only one observation. The chain couples TRBV7-9 to TRBJ1-3; D not certain. The CDR3 is 14 amino acids. The germline gives CDR1 SEHNR, CDR2 FQNEAQ (reference sequence). The V gene lost 1 base and the J gene lost 1 base, with 5 bases spanning the gap. CDR3 bases: TGTGCCAGCAGCTTAGATCAGTCTGGAAACACCATATATTTT. This gives the protein CASSLDQSGNTIYF.

The chain joins TRBV10-2 to TRBJ2-2; no clear D gene. The CDR3 is 13 residues long. Trimming took 1 base from V and 3 from J, leaving 3 bases between them. CDR1 WSHSY and CDR2 SAAADI come from the germline V gene. The CDR3 nucleotides read TGCGCCAGCAGTGAGTTCTACACCGGGGAGCTGTTTTTT. This sequence encodes CASSEFYTGELFF.

V usage is TRBV6-5 and J usage is TRBJ1-5; unclear D gene. Germline V gene sequence: CDR1 MNHEY, CDR2 SVGAGI. V lost 0 bases and J 0 bases, leaving 6 bases between the germline ends. CDR3 length equals 15 residues. The DNA for the CDR3 is TGTGCCAGCAGTTACTCGACGAATAGCAATCAGCCCCAGCATTTT. Amino acids: CASSYSTNSNQPQHF.

V is TRBV5-5 and J is TRBJ1-2; a weak D match, TRBD1 (6 bases). Trimming removed 1 base from V and 0 bases from J, with 10 bases in between. The germline V gene has CDR1 SGHKS and CDR2 YYEKEE (reference sequence). The CDR3 is 15 residues long. The CDR3 bases are TGTGCCAGCAGCTTGATGACAGGAGCTAACTATGGCTACACCTTC. Its protein product is CASSLMTGANYGYTF.

This clone was picked up a small number of times. The gene calls are TRBV27 and TRBJ2-7; 7 bases align to TRBD1. The CDR3 consists of 13 residues. V shed 6 bases and J 2 bases; nucleotides not matched to a gene: 4. Germline CDR1 MNHEY, CDR2 SMNVEV (reference sequence). The CDR3 region is CASRTQGTYEQYF. The CDR3 bases are TGTGCCAGCAGGACACAGGGGACCTACGAGCAGTACTTC.

This clone was found a few times. Other DNA sequences of this sample code for an identical CDR3. The chain employs TRBV11-2 and TRBJ2-3; no clear D gene. Per germline, CDR1 SGHAT and CDR2 FQNNGV. Deletions cut 2 bases from V and 0 bases from J, with 6 bases between. This CDR3 contains 14 residues. The CDR3 here is CASSLQGSTDTQYF. CDR3 sequence (DNA): TGTGCCAGCAGCTTACAAGGCAGCACAGATACGCAGTATTTT.

The chain is built from TRBV25-1 and TRBJ2-1; D is possibly TRBD2 (6 bases). Germline V CDR1 and CDR2: MGHDK, SYGVNS. The CDR3 contains 16 residues. The V gene lost 3 bases and the J gene lost 8 bases, with 20 bases spanning the gap. The CDR3 coding sequence is TGTGCCAGCAGTGACCCCCGACTAGTCCTAGGCCATGAGCAGTTCTTC. It is translated as CASSDPRLVLGHEQFF.

A single count supports this clone. The sample has other DNA sequences that encode this CDR3 too. In DNA form, the CDR3 reads TGCAGCGTTGACGGGACAGGCCTCTATGGCTACACCTTC. Protein: CSVDGTGLYGYTF. V is TRBV29-1 and J is TRBJ1-2; 8 bases align to TRBD1. Germline V lookup: CDR1 SQVTM, CDR2 ANQGSEA. V shed 3 bases, J shed 4 bases, and the junction held 4 bases outside the gene matches. This CDR3 region has 13 residues.